This TCR beta chain appears in the sequencing data of a study of OX40 agonist ivuxolimab in advanced cancers. General study findings and limits: Antigens targeted by the expanded peripheral T cells were not determined. The study found that CD8+ T cells averaged more expanded clones than CD4+.

Worth noting for this clone: The antigen is undetermined.

Trimming removed 5 bases from V and 5 bases from J, with 20 bases in between. There are 16 residues in the CDR3. Per the germline V gene, CDR1 is LNHDA and CDR2 is SQIVND (reference sequence). The table came from immunoSEQ multiplex PCR; TCRdb's copy has only in-frame clones and leaves some out. The repertoire holds some 70,000 clones, with about 86% as singletons. The clonotype comes from an adult with an advanced solid tumor such as melanoma, head and neck, liver or kidney cancer. The sequences come from CD4+ or CD8+ T cells sorted from blood, collected in a trial of the OX40 agonist ivuxolimab. The V and J genes are TRBV19 and TRBJ2-3; D possibly matches TRBD1 or TRBD2 (5 bases each). The CDR3 bases are TGTGCCAGTAGTCTAACGAGGGGAGCCAAGGGAGATACGCAGTATTTT. Protein: CASSLTRGAKGDTQYF.